These 8 T cell receptor beta chains were sequenced from one sample in a study of Graves' ophthalmopathy and Graves' hyperthyroidism. TCR beta CDR3 regions were amplified from RNA transcripts. First-round RT-PCR used HTBI primers; second-round multiplex PCR followed. TCRdb re-called the multiplex PCR reads with MiXCR, one entry per CDR3 protein. The table records roughly 400,000 distinct CDR3 sequences, about a sixth of them present only once. Sequencing used peripheral blood. These TCRs come from an adult woman with stable Graves' hyperthyroidism.

This clonotype came up many times. The V and J genes are TRBV19 and TRBJ2-5, with D possibly being TRBD1 (6 bases). The CDR3 covers 14 residues. Germline V lookup: CDR1 LNHDA, CDR2 SQIVND (reference sequence). V lost 6 bases and J 1 base, leaving 12 bases between the germline ends. The CDR3 sequence is CASRGAPGQETQYF. CDR3 DNA sequence: TGTGCCAGTAGGGGGGCGCCTGGCCAAGAGACCCAGTACTTC.

This clonotype was seen repeatedly, ten times or more. The gene calls are TRBV12-3 or TRBV12-4 and TRBJ1-2; D may be TRBD1 (6 bases). Trimming left V 5 bases short and J 8 bases short, with 18 bases between. This CDR3 region has 14 residues. CDR3 coding DNA: TGTGCCAGCAGTGCAAGGGGGACTTCTTTCGGCTACACCTTC. This encodes CASSARGTSFGYTF.

This clonotype came up many times. The rearrangement joins TRBV28 to TRBJ2-7, with D uncertain. V dropped 2 bases and J dropped 4 bases, with 12 bases sitting between them. In germline, CDR1 is MDHEN, CDR2 SYDVKM. CDR3 length equals 14 residues. CDR3 bases: TGTGCCAGCAGTTTACTAGGCGCCGGGTACGAGCAGTACTTC. Encoded protein: CASSLLGAGYEQYF.

The chain has TRBV10-3 and TRBJ2-5; no clear D. CDR1 ENHRY and CDR2 SYGVKD come from the germline V gene. The CDR3 is 14 residues long. Trimming left V 5 bases short and J 2 bases short, with 12 bases between. The CDR3 is CAISPGLGQETQYF. Written as DNA, the CDR3 is TGTGCCATCAGTCCAGGCCTGGGGCAAGAGACCCAGTACTTC.

A remark on this clonotype: A much larger clone sits a single nucleotide away, making a read error possible. The chain recombines TRBV11-2 with TRBJ1-2, with D possibly matching TRBD1 (5 bases). V was shortened by 8 bases and J by 3 bases, with 16 bases between the two germline ends. The CDR3 contains 14 residues. Germline-derived CDR1 and CDR2 are SGHAT and FQNNGV. CDR3 residues: CASAPPGGDYGYTF. As DNA, the CDR3 is TGTGCCAGCGCCCCGCCCGGGGGGGACTATGGCTACACCTTC.

This clonotype was seen at least ten times. The chain employs TRBV7-2 and TRBJ2-7; 14 positions match TRBD2. The V segment lost 5 bases and the J segment 6 bases; nucleotides outside the gene matches: 6. CDR1 SGHTA and CDR2 FQGNSA come from the germline V gene. This CDR3 contains 15 residues. The CDR3 sequence: CASSARLAGGPEQYF. The CDR3, as DNA: TGTGCCAGCAGCGCCCGACTAGCGGGAGGGCCCGAGCAGTACTTC.

This clonotype has at least ten counts. J is TRBJ2-7 and V is TRBV5-4; either TRBD1 or TRBD2 may supply D (6 bases each). V shed 0 bases and J shed 4 bases, with 14 bases lying between them. Germline lookup yields CDR1 SGHNT and CDR2 YYREEE (reference sequence). This CDR3 spans 15 amino acids. Here the CDR3 DNA reads TGTGCCAGCAGCTTGGAAGGGGGTCGGGGGTACGAGCAGTACTTC. Protein: CASSLEGGRGYEQYF.

Ten or more counts support this clonotype. V and J are TRBV6-1 and TRBJ2-6, with TRBD1 matching 7 bases. V lost 6 bases and J lost 0; bases outside the gene matches: 5. The CDR3 totals 16 residues. From germline, CDR1 is MNHNS and CDR2 SASEGT. Here the CDR3 DNA reads TGTGCCAGCAGCCGGGACAGATACTCTGGGGCCAACGTCCTGACTTTC. Protein sequence: CASSRDRYSGANVLTF.